The rows below give T cell receptor beta chains drawn from one sample of a study of blood T cell repertoires in COVID-19. Profiled with immunoSEQ multiplex PCR; TCRdb holds only in-frame clones, not every one. The table includes around 100,000 clones, about 80% detected once. Sequencing was performed on peripheral blood. Receptors originate from a human donor in a cohort sampled during active COVID-19. CDR3s include the opening cysteine and the closing phenylalanine or tryptophan. A D gene is named only where the DNA matches it firmly. Size is stated for part of the rows, as once, few or many counts, or as a class when the clone is expanded.

TRBV2	.	TRBJ1-6	.	TGTGCCAGCACAGGAGGGGGGGGATCACCCCTCCACTTT	CASTGGGGSPLHF
TRBV5-5	.	TRBJ1-6	.	TGTGCCAGCACTACTCTTAATTCACCCCTCCACTTT	CASTTLNSPLHF
TRBV7-2	few	TRBJ2-1	TRBD2	TGTGCCAGCAGCTTAGCGCAGGGCGGGGGGGCATATGAGCAGTTCTTC	CASSLAQGGGAYEQFF
TRBV5-1	.	TRBJ2-6	TRBD1	TGCGCCAGCAGCCTAGGACAGGCTGGGGCCAACGTCCTGACTTTC	CASSLGQAGANVLTF
TRBV27	once	TRBJ1-4	.	TGTGCCAGCAGTTTTTCCGGGGTAGGGGAAAAACTGTTTTTT	CASSFSGVGEKLFF
TRBV6-5	once	TRBJ2-2	.	TGTGCCAGCAGTTACAGGCGACAGGCGACCGGGGAGCTGTTTTTT	CASSYRRQATGELFF
TRBV18	.	TRBJ1-1	.	TGTGCCAGCTCAAACAGCATCCCGGGATACACTGAAGCTTTCTTT	CASSNSIPGYTEAFF
TRBV7-3	.	TRBJ1-6	.	TGTGCCAGCAGCCCTGGACACGTTAATAATTCACCCCTCCACTTT	CASSPGHVNNSPLHF
TRBV11-2	.	TRBJ2-7	.	TGTGCCAGCAGCTTAGGCCACACCTCCTACGAGCAGTACTTC	CASSLGHTSYEQYF
TRBV11-2	.	TRBJ2-2	TRBD1	TGTGCCAGCAGCATATCGGGACAGGGGGTTGAGCTGTTTTTT	CASSISGQGVELFF
TRBV3-1/TRBV3-2	.	TRBJ2-1	TRBD2	TGTGCCAGCACCAAAGGAGAAGGGCGGGGGGGCAGGAATGAGCAGTTCTTC	CASTKGEGRGGRNEQFF